This T cell receptor beta chain was captured in a study of shared clonotypes between healthy human individuals. Study-level findings and limits: Clonotypes which were not shared had lower generation probabilities than clonotypes that all four donors shared. Estimated richness was generally greater in naive than memory subsets. Clonotype sharing among the donors was expected to vary with sequencing depth.

CDR1 is MGHRA and CDR2 is YSYEKL in the germline V gene. The CDR3 covers 19 residues. Germline trimming cut 0 bases from V and 11 bases from J; bases unmatched to any gene: 24. TCRdb's copy holds only in-frame clones and misses some; the assay was immunoSEQ multiplex PCR. The sample lists more than 2 million clones, around 96% occurring once. CD45RO-negative cells were positively selected for CCR7, leaving out terminally differentiated effector memory CD45RA+ cells. Participating donors were healthy, HIV-negative adults free of recent acute infections or vaccinations. A remark on this clone: Its antigen is currently unknown.

Sequences were obtained from naive CD8+ T cells sorted from blood. The J gene is TRBJ2-7, the V gene TRBV4-1, with 8 bases lining up with TRBD2. This TCR was sampled from a man aged 18 to 30 in good health. The CDR3 coding sequence is TGCGCCAGCAGCCAAGATAGGGAGACGGGGGAACAAGCGGGAGAGTTGAAGTACTTC. It translates to CASSQDRETGEQAGELKYF.